Below, one T cell receptor (beta chain) is given with its context. This sample was included in a study of blood T cell repertoires in COVID-19. Germline CDR1 is MNHEY and CDR2 is SVGAGI. The V end lost 8 bases, the J end lost 0 bases, and 10 bases lay between the germline ends. The CDR3 is 13 residues long. Patients of the Seattle cohort, enrolled during active infection, were followed longitudinally. In the authors' methods: Amplified reference gene primers provided the basis for estimating nucleated cell counts. Clones were read by immunoSEQ multiplex PCR, and TCRdb kept only the in-frame ones, dropping some. For V, J and clone size, that table is used; D and trimming come from the DNA. The sample shows around 50,000 clones, approximately 93% of them seen only once.

Input material: peripheral blood. The chain combines TRBV6-5 with TRBJ1-2; D possibly corresponds to TRBD1 (5 bases). The sequence was collected from a man aged 55 to 70 with COVID-19, enrolled during active disease. Here the CDR3 reads CASRTPANYGYTF. Written as DNA, the CDR3 is TGTGCCAGCCGGACACCAGCTAACTATGGCTACACCTTC.